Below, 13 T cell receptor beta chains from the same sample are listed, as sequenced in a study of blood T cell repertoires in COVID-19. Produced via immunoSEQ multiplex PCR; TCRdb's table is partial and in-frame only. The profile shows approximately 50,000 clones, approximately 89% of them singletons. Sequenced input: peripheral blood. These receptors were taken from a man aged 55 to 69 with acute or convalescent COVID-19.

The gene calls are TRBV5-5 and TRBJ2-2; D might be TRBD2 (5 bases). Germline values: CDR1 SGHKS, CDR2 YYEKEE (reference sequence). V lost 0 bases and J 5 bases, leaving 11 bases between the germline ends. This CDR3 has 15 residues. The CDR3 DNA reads TGTGCCAGCAGCTTGGTTGCCGCGGGTACCGGGGAGCTGTTTTTT. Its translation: CASSLVAAGTGELFF.

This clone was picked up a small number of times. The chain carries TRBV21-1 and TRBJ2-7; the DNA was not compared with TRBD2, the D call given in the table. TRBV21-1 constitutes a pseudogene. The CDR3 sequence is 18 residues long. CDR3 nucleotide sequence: TGTGCCAGCAGCACCTCGGCCAAGGGATCAGGACTAGCCTGTGAGCAGTACTTC. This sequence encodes CASSTSAKGSGLACEQYF.

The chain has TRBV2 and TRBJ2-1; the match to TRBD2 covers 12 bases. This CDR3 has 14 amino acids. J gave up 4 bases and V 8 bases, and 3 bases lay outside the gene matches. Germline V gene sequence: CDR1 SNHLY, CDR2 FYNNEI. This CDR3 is CASDGLAGYNEQFF. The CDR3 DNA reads TGTGCCAGCGATGGACTAGCGGGATACAATGAGCAGTTCTTC.

DNA for the CDR3: TGTGCCACCAGTGATCCCACTAGCGGGAGGGGTCCAGATACGCAGTATTTT. This gives the protein CATSDPTSGRGPDTQYF. V and J are TRBV24-1 and TRBJ2-3; TRBD2 matches 13 bases. This CDR3 is 17 amino acids long. The junction had 6 bases not matched to a gene; V was cut back by 3 bases and J by 4 bases. Germline V gene data show CDR1 as KGHDR and CDR2 as SFDVKD.

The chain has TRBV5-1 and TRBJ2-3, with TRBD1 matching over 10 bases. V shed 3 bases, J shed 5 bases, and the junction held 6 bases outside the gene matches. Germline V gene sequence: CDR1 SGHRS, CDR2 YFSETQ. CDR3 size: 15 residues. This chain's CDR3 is CASSSSGTGVDTQYF. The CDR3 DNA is TGCGCCAGCAGCTCCTCCGGGACAGGGGTAGATACGCAGTATTTT. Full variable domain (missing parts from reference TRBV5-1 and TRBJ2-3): KAGVTQTPRYLIKTRGQQVTLSCSPISGHRSVSWYQQTPGQGLQFLFEYFSETQRNKGNFPGRFSGRQFSNSRSEMNVSTLELGDSALYLCASSSSGTGVDTQYFGPGTRLTVL.

The CDR3 DNA sequence: TGTGCCAGCAGCCAAGTCGGTTGGACTAGGAGGACAGATACGCAGTATTTT. As protein: CASSQVGWTRRTDTQYF. The chain recombines TRBV3-1 (or the pseudogene TRBV3-2) with TRBJ2-3, with 7 bases matching TRBD2. From germline, CDR1 is LGHDT and CDR2 YNNKEL (reference sequence). This CDR3 has 17 residues. Trimming took 1 base from V and 3 from J; bases not matched to a gene: 10.

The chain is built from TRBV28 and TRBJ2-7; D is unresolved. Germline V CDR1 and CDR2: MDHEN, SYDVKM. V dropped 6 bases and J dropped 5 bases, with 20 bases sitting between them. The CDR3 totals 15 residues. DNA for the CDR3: TGTGCCAGCAGCCGCCGGAGTTCGGGTTTAGACGAGCAGTACTTC. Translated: CASSRRSSGLDEQYF.

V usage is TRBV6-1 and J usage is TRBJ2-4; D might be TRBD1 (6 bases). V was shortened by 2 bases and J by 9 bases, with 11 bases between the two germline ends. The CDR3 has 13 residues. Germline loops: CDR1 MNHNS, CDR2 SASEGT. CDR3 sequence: CASSELGQTIQYF. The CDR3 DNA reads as TGTGCCAGCAGTGAACTAGGACAGACCATTCAGTACTTC.

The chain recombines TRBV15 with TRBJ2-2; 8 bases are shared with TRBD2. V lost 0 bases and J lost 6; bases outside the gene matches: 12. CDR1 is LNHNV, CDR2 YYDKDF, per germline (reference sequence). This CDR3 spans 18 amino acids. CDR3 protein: CATSRDRESGSQSGELFF. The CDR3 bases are TGTGCCACCAGCAGAGATAGGGAAAGCGGGAGTCAGTCCGGGGAGCTGTTTTTT.

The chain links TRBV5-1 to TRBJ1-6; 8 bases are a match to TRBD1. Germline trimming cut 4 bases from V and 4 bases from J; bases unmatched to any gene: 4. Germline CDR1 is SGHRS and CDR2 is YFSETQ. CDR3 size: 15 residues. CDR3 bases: TGCGCCAGCAGCCAGGGGACAGGTTATAATTCACCCCTCCACTTT. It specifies CASSQGTGYNSPLHF.

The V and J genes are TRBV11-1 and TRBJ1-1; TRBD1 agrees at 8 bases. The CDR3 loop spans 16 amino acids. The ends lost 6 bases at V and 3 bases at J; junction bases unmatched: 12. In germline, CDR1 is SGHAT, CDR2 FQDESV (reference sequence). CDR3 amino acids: CASRRDRLLGDTEAFF. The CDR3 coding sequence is TGTGCCAGCAGGAGGGACAGGTTGCTCGGGGACACTGAAGCTTTCTTT. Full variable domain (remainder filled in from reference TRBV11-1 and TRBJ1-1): EAEVAQSPRYKITEKSQAVAFWCDPISGHATLYWYRQILGQGPELLVQFQDESVVDDSQLPKDRFSAERLKGVDSTLKIQPAELGDSAMYLCASRRDRLLGDTEAFFGQGTRLTVV.

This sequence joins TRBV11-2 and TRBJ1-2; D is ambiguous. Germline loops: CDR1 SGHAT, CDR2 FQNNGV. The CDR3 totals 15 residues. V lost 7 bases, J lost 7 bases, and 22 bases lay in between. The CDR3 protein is CASTPRERIRAGYTF. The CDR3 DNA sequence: TGTGCCAGCACCCCACGGGAGCGGATCAGAGCTGGCTACACCTTC.

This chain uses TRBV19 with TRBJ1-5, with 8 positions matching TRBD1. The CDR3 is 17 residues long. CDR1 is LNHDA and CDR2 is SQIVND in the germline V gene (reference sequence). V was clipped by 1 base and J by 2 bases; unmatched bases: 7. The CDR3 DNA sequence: TGTGCCAGTAGTATAGTCAGGGGGCGCAAGGGCAATCAGCCCCAGCATTTT. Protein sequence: CASSIVRGRKGNQPQHF.